The present T cell receptor (beta chain) was sequenced within a study of control samples from healthy donors and cancer patients. The protocol was immunoSEQ multiplex PCR, while the TCRdb copy is restricted to in-frame clones and leaves out a portion. The sample holds around 78,000 clones; about 94% are singletons and the top ten take around 4.5%. The TCR sequence derives from a woman between 18 and 30 years old in good health. Input material: blood.

In nucleotides, the CDR3 is TGTGCCAGCAGCGTAGAAGGATCCGGCGGGCAGTACTTC. Amino acid sequence: CASSVEGSGGQYF. The chain carries TRBV9 and TRBJ2-7; D not resolved. V was clipped by 0 bases and J by 9 bases, with 13 bases between them. This CDR3 has 13 residues. Germline lookup yields CDR1 SGDLS and CDR2 YYNGEE.